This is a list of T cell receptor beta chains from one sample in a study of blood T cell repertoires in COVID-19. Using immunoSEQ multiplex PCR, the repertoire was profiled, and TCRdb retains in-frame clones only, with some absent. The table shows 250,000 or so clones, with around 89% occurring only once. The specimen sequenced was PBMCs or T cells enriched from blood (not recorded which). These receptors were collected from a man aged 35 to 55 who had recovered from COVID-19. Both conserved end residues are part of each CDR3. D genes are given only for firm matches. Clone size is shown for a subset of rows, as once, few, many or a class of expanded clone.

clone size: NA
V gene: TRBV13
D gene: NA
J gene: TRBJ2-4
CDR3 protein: CASSYQRAKNIQYF
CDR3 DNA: TGTGCCAGCAGCTACCAGCGAGCCAAAAACATTCAGTACTTC

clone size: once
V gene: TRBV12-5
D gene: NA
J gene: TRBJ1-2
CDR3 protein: CASAVQGGTLNYGYTF
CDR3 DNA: TGTGCTAGTGCTGTTCAGGGAGGGACTCTAAACTATGGCTACACCTTC

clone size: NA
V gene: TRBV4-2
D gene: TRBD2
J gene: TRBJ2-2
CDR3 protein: CASSHRPYGGGAANTGELFF
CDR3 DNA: TGTGCCAGCAGCCACCGCCCTTACGGCGGGGGGGCCGCGAACACCGGGGAGCTGTTTTTT

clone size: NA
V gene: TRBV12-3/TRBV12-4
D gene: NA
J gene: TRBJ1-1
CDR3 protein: CASSPGVRTEAFF
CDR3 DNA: TGTGCCAGCAGTCCCGGGGTGCGAACTGAAGCTTTCTTT

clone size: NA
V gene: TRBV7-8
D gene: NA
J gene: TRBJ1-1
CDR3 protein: CASSLSRGEAFF
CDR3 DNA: TGTGCCAGCAGCTTAAGTAGGGGTGAAGCTTTCTTT

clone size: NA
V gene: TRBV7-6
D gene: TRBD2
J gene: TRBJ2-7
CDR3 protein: CASSLSGGPSYEQYF
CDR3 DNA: TGTGCCAGCAGTCTTAGCGGGGGTCCCTCCTACGAGCAGTACTTC

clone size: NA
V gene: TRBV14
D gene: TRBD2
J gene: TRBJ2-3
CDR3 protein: CASSQGTSGRNTQYF
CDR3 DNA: TGTGCCAGCAGCCAAGGGACTAGCGGGAGGAATACGCAGTATTTT

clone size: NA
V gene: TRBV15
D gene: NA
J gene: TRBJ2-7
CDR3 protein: CATSRDLGVSGQYF
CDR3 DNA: TGTGCCACCAGCAGAGATTTGGGAGTGAGCGGGCAGTACTTC

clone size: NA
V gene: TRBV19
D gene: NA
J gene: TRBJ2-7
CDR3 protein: CASKGGYLSSYEQYF
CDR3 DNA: TGTGCCAGTAAAGGGGGTTATCTTTCGTCCTACGAGCAGTACTTC

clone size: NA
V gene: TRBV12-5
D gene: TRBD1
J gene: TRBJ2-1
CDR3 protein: CASGRDSYNEQFF
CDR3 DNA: TGTGCTAGTGGAAGGGACAGTTACAATGAGCAGTTCTTC

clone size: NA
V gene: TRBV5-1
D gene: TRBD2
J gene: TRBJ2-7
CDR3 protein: CASSLGLAGGSSYEQYF
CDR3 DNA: TGCGCCAGCAGCTTGGGACTAGCGGGAGGAAGCTCCTACGAGCAGTACTTC

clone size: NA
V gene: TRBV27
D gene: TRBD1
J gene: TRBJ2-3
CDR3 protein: CASTPDRGRDTQYF
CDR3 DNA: TGTGCCAGCACCCCGGACAGGGGCAGGGATACGCAGTATTTT

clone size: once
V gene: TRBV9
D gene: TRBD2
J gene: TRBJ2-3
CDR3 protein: CASSVAGGFADTQYF
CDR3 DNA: TGTGCCAGCAGCGTAGCCGGGGGGTTCGCAGATACGCAGTATTTT

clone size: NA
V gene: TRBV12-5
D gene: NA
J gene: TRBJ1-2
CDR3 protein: CASGIQGFGYGYTF
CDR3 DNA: TGTGCTAGTGGTATACAGGGTTTTGGCTATGGCTACACCTTC

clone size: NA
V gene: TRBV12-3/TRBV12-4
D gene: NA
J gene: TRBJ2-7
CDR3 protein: CASSFYGSYEQYF
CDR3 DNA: TGTGCCAGCAGTTTCTACGGGTCCTACGAGCAGTACTTC

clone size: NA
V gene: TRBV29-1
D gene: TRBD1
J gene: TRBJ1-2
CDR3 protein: CSVVDRDGDGYTF
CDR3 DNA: TGCAGCGTTGTGGACAGGGACGGCGATGGCTACACCTTC

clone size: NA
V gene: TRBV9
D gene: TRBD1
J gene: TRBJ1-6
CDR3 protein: CASSQKGQGSSSPLHF
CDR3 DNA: TGTGCCAGCAGTCAAAAAGGACAGGGGAGTAGTTCACCCCTCCACTTT

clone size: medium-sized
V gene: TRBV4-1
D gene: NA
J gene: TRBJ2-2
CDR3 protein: CASSQVFSEGTNTGELFF
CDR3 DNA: TGCGCCAGCAGCCAAGTTTTCTCCGAGGGTACGAACACCGGGGAGCTGTTTTTT

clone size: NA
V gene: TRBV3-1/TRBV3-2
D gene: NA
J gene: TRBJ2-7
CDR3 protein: CASSLDSFEQYF
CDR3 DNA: TGTGCCAGCAGCCTGGACAGTTTCGAGCAGTACTTC

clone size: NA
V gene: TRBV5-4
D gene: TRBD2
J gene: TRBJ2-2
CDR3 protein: CASSPYLAGGNTGELFF
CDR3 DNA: TGTGCCAGCAGCCCGTATCTAGCGGGGGGGAACACCGGGGAGCTGTTTTTT

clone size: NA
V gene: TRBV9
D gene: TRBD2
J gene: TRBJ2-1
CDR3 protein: CASSVIAESGRTYNEQFF
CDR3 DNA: TGTGCCAGCAGCGTAATCGCGGAAAGCGGGAGGACCTACAATGAGCAGTTCTTC

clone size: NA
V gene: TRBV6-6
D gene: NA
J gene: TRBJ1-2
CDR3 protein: CASSPKDSPANYGYTF
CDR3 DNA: TGTGCCAGCAGCCCCAAAGACAGTCCAGCCAACTATGGCTACACCTTC

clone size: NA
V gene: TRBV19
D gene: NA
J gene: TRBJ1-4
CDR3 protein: CASSIRGFEEKLFF
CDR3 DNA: TGTGCCAGTAGTATACGGGGGTTTGAGGAAAAACTGTTTTTT

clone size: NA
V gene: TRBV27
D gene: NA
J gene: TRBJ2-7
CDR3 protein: CASSLSPESFYEQYF
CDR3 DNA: TGTGCCAGCAGTTTATCTCCGGAGAGTTTTTACGAGCAGTACTTC

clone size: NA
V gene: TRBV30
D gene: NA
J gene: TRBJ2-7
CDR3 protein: CAWSGAYSYEQYF
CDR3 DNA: TGTGCCTGGAGCGGAGCGTATTCCTACGAGCAGTACTTC

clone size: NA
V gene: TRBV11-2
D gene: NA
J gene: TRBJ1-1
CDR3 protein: CASSLAEGYGPGEAFF
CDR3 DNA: TGTGCCAGCAGCTTAGCCGAGGGATACGGCCCTGGTGAAGCTTTCTTT

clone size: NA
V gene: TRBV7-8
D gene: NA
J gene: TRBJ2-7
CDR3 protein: CASSSGQSYEQYF
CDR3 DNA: TGTGCCAGCAGCTCCGGACAGAGCTACGAGCAGTACTTC

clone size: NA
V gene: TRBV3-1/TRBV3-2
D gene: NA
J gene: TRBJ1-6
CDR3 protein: CASSRTDTNSPLHF
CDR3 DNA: TGTGCCAGCAGCCGGACAGATACAAATTCACCCCTCCACTTT

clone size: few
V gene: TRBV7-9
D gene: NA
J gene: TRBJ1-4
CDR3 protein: CASSADRSNNEKLFF
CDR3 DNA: TGTGCCAGCAGCGCAGACAGGTCCAATAATGAAAAACTGTTTTTT

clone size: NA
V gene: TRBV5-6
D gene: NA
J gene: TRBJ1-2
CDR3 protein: CASSSKWGSLYGYTF
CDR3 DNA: TGTGCCAGCAGCTCCAAATGGGGCAGCCTATATGGCTACACCTTC

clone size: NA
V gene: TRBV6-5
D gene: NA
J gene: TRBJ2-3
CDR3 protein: CASSYQGPTDTQYF
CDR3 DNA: TGTGCCAGCAGTTATCAGGGCCCAACAGATACGCAGTATTTT

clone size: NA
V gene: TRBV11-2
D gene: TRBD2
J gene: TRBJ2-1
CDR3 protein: CASSSPSGGTYNEQFF
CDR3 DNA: TGTGCCAGCAGTTCCCCTAGCGGGGGGACCTACAATGAGCAGTTCTTC

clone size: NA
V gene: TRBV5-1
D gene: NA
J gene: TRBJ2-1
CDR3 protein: CASSLGGRTEITGFF
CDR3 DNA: TGCGCCAGCAGCTTGGGGGGAAGGACAGAAATAACGGGGTTCTTC

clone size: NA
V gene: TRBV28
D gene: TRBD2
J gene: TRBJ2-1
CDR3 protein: CASRDDLAGAQEQFF
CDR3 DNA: TGTGCCAGCAGGGATGATTTAGCGGGAGCTCAGGAGCAGTTCTTC

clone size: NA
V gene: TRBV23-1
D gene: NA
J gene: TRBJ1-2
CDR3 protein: CASSHRQDLYGYTF
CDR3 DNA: TGCGCCAGCAGTCACCGACAGGACCTCTATGGCTACACCTTC

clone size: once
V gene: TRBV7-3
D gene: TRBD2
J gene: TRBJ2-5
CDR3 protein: CASSLGTSGGIQEIQYF
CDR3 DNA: TGTGCCAGCAGCTTAGGGACTAGCGGGGGGATCCAAGAGATCCAGTACTTC

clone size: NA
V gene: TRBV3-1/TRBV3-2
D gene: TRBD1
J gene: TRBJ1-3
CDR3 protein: CASSGQGVMGNTIYF
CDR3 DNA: TGTGCCAGCAGCGGACAGGGGGTAATGGGAAACACCATATATTTT

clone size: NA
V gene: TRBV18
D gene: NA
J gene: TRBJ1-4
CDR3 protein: CASSPFNSFATNEKLFF
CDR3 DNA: TGTGCCAGCTCACCGTTTAACAGCTTTGCAACTAATGAAAAACTGTTTTTT

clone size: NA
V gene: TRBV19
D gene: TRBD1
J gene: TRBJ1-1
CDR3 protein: CATGGQRNTEAFF
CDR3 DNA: TGTGCCACAGGGGGACAGCGGAACACTGAAGCTTTCTTT

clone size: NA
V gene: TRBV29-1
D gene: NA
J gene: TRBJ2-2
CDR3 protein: CSVRGSGVTGELFF
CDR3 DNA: TGCAGCGTTCGTGGTTCCGGGGTCACCGGGGAGCTGTTTTTT

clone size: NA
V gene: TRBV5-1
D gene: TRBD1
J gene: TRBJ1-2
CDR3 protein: CASSSPGQGNYGYTF
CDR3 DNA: TGCGCCAGCAGCTCCCCGGGACAGGGGAACTATGGCTACACCTTC

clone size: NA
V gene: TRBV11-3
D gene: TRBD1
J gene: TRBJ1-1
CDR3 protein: CASSLRSGTGVVAFF
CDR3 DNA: TGTGCCAGCAGCTTAAGGTCAGGAACAGGGGTTGTAGCTTTCTTT

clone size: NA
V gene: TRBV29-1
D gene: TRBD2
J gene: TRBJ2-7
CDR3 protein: CSVSWTSGGQREQYF
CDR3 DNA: TGCAGCGTTTCGTGGACTAGCGGGGGGCAGCGAGAGCAGTACTTC

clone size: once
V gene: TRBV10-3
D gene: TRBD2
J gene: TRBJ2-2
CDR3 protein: CAISELAGAGTGELFF
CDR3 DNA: TGTGCCATCAGTGAACTAGCGGGGGCGGGCACCGGGGAGCTGTTTTTT

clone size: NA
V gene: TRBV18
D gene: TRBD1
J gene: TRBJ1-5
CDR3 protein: CASSPQGAQPQHF
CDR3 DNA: TGTGCCAGCTCACCCCAGGGGGCACAGCCCCAGCATTTT

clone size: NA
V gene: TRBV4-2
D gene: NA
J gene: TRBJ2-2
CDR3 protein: CASSQPKGVLTGELFF
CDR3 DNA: TGTGCCAGCAGCCAACCCAAGGGGGTTCTCACCGGGGAGCTGTTTTTT

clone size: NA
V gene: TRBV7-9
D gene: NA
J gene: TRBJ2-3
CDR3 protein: CASSLVRPPVGRDTQYF
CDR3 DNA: TGTGCCAGCAGCTTAGTTCGCCCTCCCGTTGGCAGAGATACGCAGTATTTT

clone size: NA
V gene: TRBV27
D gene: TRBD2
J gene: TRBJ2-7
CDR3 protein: CASSLWASGSPYEQYF
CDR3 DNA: TGTGCCAGCAGTTTATGGGCTAGCGGGAGCCCCTACGAGCAGTACTTC

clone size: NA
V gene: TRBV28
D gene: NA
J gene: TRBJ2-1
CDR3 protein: CASWGASGILDEQFF
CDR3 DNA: TGTGCCAGCTGGGGGGCTAGCGGTATACTCGATGAGCAGTTCTTC

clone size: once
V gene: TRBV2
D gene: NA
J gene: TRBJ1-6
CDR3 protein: CASSRDGVFDFASPLHF
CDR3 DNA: TGTGCCAGCAGTCGAGACGGGGTTTTCGATTTTGCTTCACCCCTCCACTTT

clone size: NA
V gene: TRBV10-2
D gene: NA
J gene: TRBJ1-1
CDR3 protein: CASSETHRNTEAFF
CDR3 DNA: TGCGCCAGCAGTGAGACACACCGGAACACTGAAGCTTTCTTT

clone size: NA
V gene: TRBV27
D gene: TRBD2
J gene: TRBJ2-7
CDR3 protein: CAARRTSGGTYYEQYF
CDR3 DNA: TGTGCCGCAAGACGGACTAGCGGGGGGACCTACTACGAGCAGTACTTC

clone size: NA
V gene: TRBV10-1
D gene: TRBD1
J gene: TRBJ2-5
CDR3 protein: CASSARGRETQYF
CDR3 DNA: TGCGCCAGCAGTGCAAGGGGGCGAGAGACCCAGTACTTC

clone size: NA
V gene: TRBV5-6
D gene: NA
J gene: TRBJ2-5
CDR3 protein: CASRHSITETQYF
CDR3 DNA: TGTGCCAGCAGGCATTCTATTACAGAGACCCAGTACTTC

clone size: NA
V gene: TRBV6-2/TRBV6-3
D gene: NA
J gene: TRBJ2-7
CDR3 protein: CASSPALGRLGFYEQYF
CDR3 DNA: TGTGCCAGCAGCCCAGCACTGGGGCGGTTGGGGTTCTACGAGCAGTACTTC

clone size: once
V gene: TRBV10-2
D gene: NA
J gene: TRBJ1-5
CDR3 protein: CASSESWERGQPQHF
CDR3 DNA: TGCGCCAGCAGTGAGTCGTGGGAGAGAGGTCAGCCCCAGCATTTT

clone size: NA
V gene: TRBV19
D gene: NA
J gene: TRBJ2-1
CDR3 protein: CASSILGTPRAEQFF
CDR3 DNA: TGTGCCAGTAGTATACTAGGGACACCACGGGCGGAGCAGTTCTTC

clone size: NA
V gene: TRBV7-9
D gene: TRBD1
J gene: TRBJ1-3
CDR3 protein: CASSRNRGPGNTIYF
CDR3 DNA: TGTGCCAGCAGCCGGAACAGGGGGCCTGGAAACACCATATATTTT